What follows are 15 T cell receptor beta chains derived from one specimen sequenced in a study of memory CD4+ T cells and cytomegalovirus serostatus. The sort gate was single viable CD3+CD4+CD8-CD45RO+ cells for memory CD4+ T cells. Using immunoSEQ multiplex PCR, the repertoire was profiled, and TCRdb retains in-frame clones only, with some absent. The sample consists of 40,000 to 55,000 clones, around four fifths of them appearing once. The sample taken for sequencing was memory CD4+ T cells from blood. These receptors came from an adult in good health and CMV-seropositive.

The chain links TRBV7-3 to TRBJ1-1; a weak D match, TRBD1 (6 bases). The CDR3 totals 15 residues. Trimming stripped 2 bases from V and 4 bases from J, with 14 bases between. The germline CDR1 and CDR2 sequences are SGHTA and FQGTGA. CDR3 sequence reads: CASSLAGRGGTEAFF. The CDR3 DNA is TGTGCCAGCAGCTTAGCCGGCAGGGGTGGCACTGAAGCTTTCTTT.

V usage is TRBV5-4 and J usage is TRBJ2-5; TRBD1 agrees at 9 bases. The CDR3 contains 13 residues. CDR1 is SGHNT, CDR2 YYREEE, per germline (reference sequence). Trimming at V came to 4 bases and at J to 4 bases, leaving 2 bases not matched to a gene. The CDR3, as DNA: TGTGCCAGCAGCAGGGGACAGGGAGAGACCCAGTACTTC. Residues: CASSRGQGETQYF.

The chain uses TRBV18 and TRBJ2-7; D remains unclear. This CDR3 has 13 amino acids. V was trimmed by 0 bases and J by 1 base, leaving 4 bases between them. Per the germline V gene, CDR1 is KGHSH and CDR2 is LQKENI. CDR3: CASSPPGSYEQYF. CDR3 sequence (DNA): TGTGCCAGCTCACCACCGGGTTCCTACGAGCAGTACTTC.

This chain links TRBV6-5 with TRBJ1-2, with TRBD1 as a possible D gene (5 bases). The CDR3 is 14 amino acids. V was clipped by 8 bases and J by 8 bases, with 21 bases between them. In germline, CDR1 is MNHEY, CDR2 SVGAGI. The chain's CDR3 is CASAFSGAFNGYTF. CDR3 nucleotides: TGTGCCAGCGCTTTTTCTGGGGCTTTTAACGGCTACACCTTC.

The chain employs TRBV18 and TRBJ2-3; 15 bases are shared with TRBD2. V shed 3 bases and J 0 bases; nucleotides not matched to a gene: 10. Per the germline V gene, CDR1 is KGHSH and CDR2 is LQKENI. The CDR3 is made up of 20 amino acids. Written as DNA, the CDR3 is TGTGCCAGCTCACCTAAGGACGGACTAGCGGGGGGGCGAAGCACAGATACGCAGTATTTT. Its translation is CASSPKDGLAGGRSTDTQYF.

The chain recombines TRBV28 with TRBJ2-1, with 13 bases lining up with TRBD2. The CDR3 runs 15 residues. The germline V gene encodes CDR1 MDHEN and CDR2 SYDVKM. J gave up 6 bases and V 5 bases, and 4 bases lay outside the gene matches. The CDR3 region has the DNA TGTGCCAGCAGTCCCGGGACTAGCGGGGTCAATGAGCAGTTCTTC. This gives the protein CASSPGTSGVNEQFF.

This chain links TRBV6-1 with TRBJ1-4, with D perhaps matching TRBD1 (5 bases). CDR3 length: 16 amino acids. Trimming left V 0 bases short and J 4 bases short, with 12 bases between. CDR1 and CDR2 from the germline V gene are MNHNS and SASEGT. The CDR3 here is CASSEAWSGLNEKLFF. CDR3 in DNA: TGTGCCAGCAGTGAAGCATGGTCGGGGCTTAATGAAAAACTGTTTTTT.

The V and J genes are TRBV6-5 and TRBJ2-7; D possibly corresponds to TRBD2 (5 bases). Per germline, CDR1 MNHEY and CDR2 SVGAGI. The V end was cut by 5 bases, the J end by 7 bases, with 12 bases between. This CDR3 has 12 residues. CDR3 nucleotides: TGTGCCAGCAGTAAATCCGGCGGGGAGCAGTACTTC. It codes for CASSKSGGEQYF.

This clone was recorded only once. The chain carries TRBV5-8 and TRBJ2-1, with 8 positions matching TRBD2. Germline CDR1 is SGHTS and CDR2 is YDEGEE. The CDR3 totals 16 residues. V was clipped by 5 bases and J by 0 bases; unmatched bases: 7. Written as DNA, the CDR3 is TGTGCCAGCAGAAAGGTGGGACTAGGCTCCTACAATGAGCAGTTCTTC. This translates into CASRKVGLGSYNEQFF.

This rearrangement joins TRBV5-1 to TRBJ2-5, with a tentative D call TRBD1 (5 bases). The CDR3 is 15 residues long. Germline-derived CDR1 and CDR2 are SGHRS and YFSETQ. The V end was cut by 1 base, the J end by 5 bases, with 15 bases between. The CDR3 loop reads CASSLKGQGRETQYF. DNA of the CDR3: TGCGCCAGCAGCTTGAAGGGGCAGGGTAGGGAGACCCAGTACTTC.

J is TRBJ1-5 and V is TRBV2; D gene uncertain. Between the trimmed V and J ends, which lost 5 bases and 2 bases, there was a span of 13 bases. Germline V CDR1 and CDR2: SNHLY, FYNNEI. This CDR3 comprises 15 residues. The CDR3 DNA is TGTGCCAGCAGTAATAGGGCAGGAGGCAATCAGCCCCAGCATTTT. It encodes CASSNRAGGNQPQHF.

In nucleotides, the CDR3 is TGCGCCAGCAGCTGGTCCGTGGGAGGGGGCGGAGAAAAACTGTTTTTT. Protein: CASSWSVGGGGEKLFF. The rearrangement joins TRBV5-1 to TRBJ1-4, with 7 positions matching TRBD1. The CDR3 sequence is 16 residues long. With 3 bases clipped from V and 8 bases from J, the junction kept 13 bases outside the gene matches. From germline, CDR1 is SGHRS and CDR2 YFSETQ.

The chain has TRBV14 and TRBJ2-7, with D perhaps TRBD1 (6 bases). The germline V and J ends were trimmed by 2 bases and 7 bases, with 15 bases remaining between them. CDR1 SGHDN and CDR2 FVKESK come from the germline V gene. The CDR3 loop spans 14 amino acids. The DNA of the CDR3 is TGTGCCAGCAGCCAACATGAACAGGGAAGAGAGCAGTACTTC. Amino acids: CASSQHEQGREQYF.

The J gene is TRBJ1-5, the V gene TRBV5-8; 11 bases line up with TRBD1. The CDR3 covers 17 residues. Germline V gene data show CDR1 as SGHTS and CDR2 as YDEGEE. J gave up 6 bases and V 5 bases, and 13 bases lay outside the gene matches. The CDR3 nucleotides are TGTGCCAGCAGTCACGGACAGGGGGCTCCCCTGCGTCAGCCCCAGCATTTT. Translation gives CASSHGQGAPLRQPQHF.

The chain carries TRBV6-1 and TRBJ1-2; D remains unclear. V shed 4 bases and J shed 2 bases, with 11 bases lying between them. Per the germline V gene, CDR1 is MNHNS and CDR2 is SASEGT. There are 14 residues in the CDR3. CDR3 protein: CASSADGGNYGYTF. Here the CDR3 DNA reads TGTGCCAGCAGTGCGGACGGAGGAAACTATGGCTACACCTTC.